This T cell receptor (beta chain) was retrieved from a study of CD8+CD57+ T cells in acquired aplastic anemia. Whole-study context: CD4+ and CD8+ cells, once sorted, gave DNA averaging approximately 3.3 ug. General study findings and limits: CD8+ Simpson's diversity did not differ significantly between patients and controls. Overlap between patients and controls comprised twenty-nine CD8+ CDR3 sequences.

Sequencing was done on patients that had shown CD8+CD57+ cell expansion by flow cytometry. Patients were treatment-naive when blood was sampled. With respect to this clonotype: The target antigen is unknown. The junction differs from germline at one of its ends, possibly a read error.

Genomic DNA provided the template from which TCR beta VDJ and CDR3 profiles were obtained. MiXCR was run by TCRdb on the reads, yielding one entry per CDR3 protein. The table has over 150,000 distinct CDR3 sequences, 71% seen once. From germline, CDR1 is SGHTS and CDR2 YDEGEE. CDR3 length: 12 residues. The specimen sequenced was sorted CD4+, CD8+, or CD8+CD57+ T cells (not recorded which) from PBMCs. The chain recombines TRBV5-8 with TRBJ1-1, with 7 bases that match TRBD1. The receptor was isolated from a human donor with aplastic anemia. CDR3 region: CASSPTGSEAFF. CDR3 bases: TGCGCCAGCAGCCCGACAGGGAGCGAAGCTTTCTTT.